This T cell receptor (beta chain) derives from a study of shared clonotypes between healthy human individuals. Concerning this clone itself: This same CDR3 is encoded by further DNA sequences in the sample.

Authors' methods: Junction-only sequences without quality scores were provided by ImmunoSEQ, so filtering was different. The repertoire was sequenced with immunoSEQ multiplex PCR; TCRdb's copy has only in-frame clones and lacks some. V, J and clone size reflect that table, while D and trimming were determined from the DNA. The table includes about 2.1 million clones, about 92% detected once. Positively selected for CCR7, the CD45RO-negative cells used as naive CD8 cells excluded terminally differentiated effector memory CD45RA+ cells. The clonotype was recovered from a man aged 18-30 years in good health. Some clones in this sample may be carry-over from other donors' samples. The sample consisted of naive CD8+ T cells from PBMCs.

The CDR3 loop reads CASRLGYEQYF. The CDR3 nucleotides are TGTGCCAGCCGACTGGGTTACGAGCAGTACTTC. This sequence joins TRBV7-9 and TRBJ2-7; D gene unclear. With 8 bases removed from V and 4 bases from J, the gap between germline ends came to 9 bases. CDR3 length equals 11 residues. Germline V CDR1 and CDR2: SEHNR, FQNEAQ (reference sequence). The full variable domain, in which reference TRBV7-9 and TRBJ2-7 provide the parts outside the CDR3, is DTGVSQNPRHKITKRGQNVTFRCDPISEHNRLYWYRQTLGQGPEFLTYFQNEAQLEKSRLLSDRFSAERPKGSFSTLEIQRTEQGDSAMYLCASRLGYEQYFGPGTRLTVT.